The clone carrying this T cell receptor (beta chain) came up a few times. Its target is unknown. The CDR3 consists of 17 residues. V lost 0 bases to trimming and J lost 5 bases; unmatched junction nucleotides: 14. Germline CDR1 and CDR2: GTSNPN and SVGIG (reference sequence). This record comes from a study of regulatory T cells in long-lasting Graves disease. For TCR beta, libraries came from iRepertoire HTBI primers and Arm-PCR of CDR3 regions. TCRdb itself ran the multiplex PCR reads through MiXCR, one entry per CDR3 protein. The repertoire holds 400,000 or so distinct CDR3 sequences, with 23% as singletons. Sample time point: persistent/refractory GD, antithyroid drugs over 5 years with positive TRAb. There was RNA extracted from PBMCs, and the TCR library was made from it. Whole-study results and caveats: With a small sample size, accuracy may have been reduced.

This receptor was taken from a female donor with Graves disease. The chain joins TRBV30 to TRBJ2-7; TRBD2 matches 9 bases. The sample in question was peripheral blood mononuclear cells (PBMCs), obtained when the disease was refractory, from a patient treated with antithyroid drugs. The chain's CDR3 is CAWSVNGAGGPVHEQYF. The CDR3, as DNA: TGTGCCTGGAGTGTAAATGGGGCGGGAGGGCCGGTCCACGAGCAGTACTTC.